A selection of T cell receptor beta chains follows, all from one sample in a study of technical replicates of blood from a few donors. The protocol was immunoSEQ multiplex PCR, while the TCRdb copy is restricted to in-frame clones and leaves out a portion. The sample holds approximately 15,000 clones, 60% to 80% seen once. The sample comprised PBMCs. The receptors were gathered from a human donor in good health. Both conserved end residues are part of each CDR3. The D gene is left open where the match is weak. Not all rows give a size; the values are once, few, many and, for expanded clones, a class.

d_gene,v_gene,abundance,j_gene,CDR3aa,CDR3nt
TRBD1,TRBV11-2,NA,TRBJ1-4,CASSLDGTGVEKLFF,TGTGCCAGCAGCTTAGACGGGACAGGGGTCGAAAAACTGTTTTTT
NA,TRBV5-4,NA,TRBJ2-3,CASSLEGKASDTQYF,TGTGCCAGCAGCTTAGAGGGAAAAGCGTCAGATACGCAGTATTTT
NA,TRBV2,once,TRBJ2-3,CASSRSFYPGGTHTDTQYF,TGTGCCAGCTCACGGTCTTTCTACCCAGGGGGGACACACACAGATACGCAGTATTTT
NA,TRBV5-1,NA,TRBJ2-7,CASSFSGSYEQYF,TGCGCCAGCAGCTTTTCGGGATCCTACGAGCAGTACTTC
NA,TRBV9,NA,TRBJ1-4,CASSAGGATNEKLFF,TGTGCCAGCAGCGCGGGTGGGGCGACTAATGAAAAACTGTTTTTT
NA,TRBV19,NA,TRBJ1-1,CASSIGQYTEAFF,TGTGCCAGTAGTATAGGACAGTACACTGAAGCTTTCTTT
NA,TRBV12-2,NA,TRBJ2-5,CASRARTGQETQYF,TGTGCAAGTCGCGCCAGGACAGGGCAAGAGACCCAGTACTTC
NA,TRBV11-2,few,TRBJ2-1,CASSLVVNEQFF,TGTGCCAGCAGCTTAGTAGTCAATGAGCAGTTCTTC
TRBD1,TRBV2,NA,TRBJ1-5,CASSAVQGAGQPQHF,TGTGCCAGCAGTGCGGTACAGGGGGCTGGTCAGCCCCAGCATTTT
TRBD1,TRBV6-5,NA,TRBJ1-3,CASRMDRSGNTIYF,TGTGCCAGCAGAATGGACAGGTCCGGAAACACCATATATTTT